What follows describes a single T cell receptor beta chain. The antigen is undetermined. Relative to the germline gene, one junction end is altered; a read error may explain this. The data are from a study of T-cell memory formation after mild COVID-19. Study-wide findings and caveats: The main location of contracting CD4+ clones was CM and EM, and that of contracting CD8+ clones was EMRA. CD4+ bias marked clones expanding day 15 to 37, unlike balanced contracting clones.

TCR alpha and TCR beta cDNA libraries with sample barcodes and UMIs came from 5'RACE using constant-segment primers. TCRdb redid the calling of the 5' RACE reads with MiXCR, one entry per CDR3 protein. The table has roughly 130,000 distinct CDR3 sequences, about 5.9% seen once; the top ten hold roughly 2.2%. The germline V gene encodes CDR1 LNHNV and CDR2 YYDKDF (reference sequence). The CDR3 runs 12 residues. The source of this sequence is an adult woman who had mild COVID-19 (a few samples of this study predate the infection). Cell type and time point are not known. The specimen was PBMCs or a T cell subset sorted from them (not recorded which). V is TRBV15 and J is TRBJ2-5; D unclear. The CDR3 nucleotides read TGTGCCACCAGCAGAGATGATCTTATGGTTACTTTC. Its protein product is CATSRDDLMVTF.